Shown below are 26 T cell receptor beta chains from a single sample sequenced in a study of cytomegalovirus exposure and HLA in healthy donors. 60 Vbeta and 13 Jbeta primers were used in PCR. Data came from immunoSEQ multiplex PCR; TCRdb stores just in-frame clones and leaves some out. Of 160,000 or so clones listed, over 75% were seen once; the top ten hold under 0.6%. The specimen was PBMCs. The receptors were sampled from a woman between 50 and 59 years old in good health and CMV-seronegative.

This sequence joins TRBV7-9 and TRBJ2-1, with D tentatively TRBD2 (6 bases). Germline CDR1 is SEHNR and CDR2 is FQNEAQ (reference sequence). The CDR3 covers 15 residues. V gave up 3 bases and J gave up 7 bases, with 16 bases separating them. DNA for the CDR3: TGTGCCAGCAGCTTGCTCGGAGGGTCCAGGAATGAGCAGTTCTTC. It encodes CASSLLGGSRNEQFF.

This chain uses TRBV27 with TRBJ1-3; D might be TRBD1 (5 bases). Trimming pared 4 bases from V and 0 bases from J, leaving 13 bases between. CDR1 and CDR2 (germline): MNHEY, SMNVEV (reference sequence). The CDR3 is 16 amino acids. The CDR3 nucleotides are TGTGCCAGCAGTTCCGGCAGGGCTCTCTCTGGAAACACCATATATTTT. Translation gives CASSSGRALSGNTIYF.

In its sample, this clone was seen a few times. This sequence joins TRBV7-9 and TRBJ1-4, with 9 bases fitting TRBD1. Germline loops: CDR1 SEHNR, CDR2 FQNEAQ (reference sequence). J gave up 2 bases and V 4 bases, and 14 bases lay outside the gene matches. The CDR3 extends over 19 amino acids. The CDR3 reads CASSSTRDREGATNEKLFF. CDR3 sequence (DNA): TGTGCCAGCAGCTCCACCCGGGACAGGGAAGGGGCTACTAATGAAAAACTGTTTTTT.

This chain uses TRBV7-3 with TRBJ1-1; D is uncertain. This CDR3 region has 16 residues. V was pared by 5 bases and J by 6 bases, with 22 bases between. The germline V gene encodes CDR1 SGHTA and CDR2 FQGTGA. CDR3 sequence reads: CASSPIVLSVFSEAFF. In nucleotides, the CDR3 is TGTGCCAGCAGCCCTATAGTGCTTTCGGTATTCTCTGAAGCTTTCTTT.

The chain is built from TRBV5-1 and TRBJ1-4, with 10 bases lining up with TRBD1. This CDR3 has 15 amino acids. V was pared by 4 bases and J by 8 bases, with 8 bases of the junction left unmatched. Germline V gives CDR1 SGHRS, CDR2 YFSETQ. The CDR3 here is CASSLSGTGEEKLFF. In DNA form, the CDR3 reads TGCGCCAGCAGCCTTTCAGGGACAGGGGAAGAAAAACTGTTTTTT.

V gene TRBV27 combines with J gene TRBJ1-1; D not resolved. CDR3 size: 16 residues. The germline V gene encodes CDR1 MNHEY and CDR2 SMNVEV (reference sequence). V gave up 4 bases and J gave up 1 base, with 16 bases separating them. CDR3 sequence: CASSSLIPTKNTEAFF. CDR3 nucleotides: TGTGCCAGCAGTTCTTTAATCCCGACAAAGAACACTGAAGCTTTCTTT.

This clone was found once. This chain joins TRBV5-4 and TRBJ2-5, with 7 bases aligning to TRBD1. Looked up from germline, CDR1 is SGHNT and CDR2 is YYREEE (reference sequence). The CDR3 consists of 15 residues. The V and J ends lost 2 bases and 4 bases, in that order; junction bases with no gene match: 8. This chain's CDR3 is CASSFRTGLGETQYF. Written as DNA, the CDR3 is TGTGCCAGCAGCTTTCGGACAGGACTCGGAGAGACCCAGTACTTC.

The V call is TRBV13, the J call TRBJ2-1; the match to TRBD2 covers 9 bases. V shed 2 bases, J shed 2 bases, and the junction held 4 bases outside the gene matches. Germline values: CDR1 PRHDT, CDR2 FYEKMQ (reference sequence). The CDR3 consists of 16 residues. CDR3 protein: CASSLMAGGTYNEQFF. In nucleotides, the CDR3 is TGTGCCAGCAGCTTAATGGCGGGGGGGACCTACAATGAGCAGTTCTTC.

V and J are TRBV10-3 and TRBJ2-3; 7 nucleotides agree with TRBD2. The CDR3 covers 15 residues. The junction had 0 bases not matched to a gene; V was cut back by 0 bases and J by 0 bases. The V gene's germline CDR1 is ENHRY and CDR2 SYGVKD. The CDR3 region is CAISESRGSTDTQYF. The CDR3 coding sequence is TGTGCCATCAGTGAGTCGCGGGGGAGCACAGATACGCAGTATTTT.

This rearrangement joins TRBV15 to TRBJ2-1; perhaps TRBD1 as D (5 bases). The V end lost 9 bases, the J end lost 11 bases, and 20 bases lay between the germline ends. Per the germline V gene, CDR1 is LNHNV and CDR2 is YYDKDF (reference sequence). The CDR3 is 13 residues long. In DNA form, the CDR3 reads TGTGCCACGACCGACAGTCCTAGATCTCAGCAGTTCTTC. Translation: CATTDSPRSQQFF.

CDR3 region: CASSPTGNYGYTF. CDR3 coding DNA: TGTGCCAGCAGCCCAACGGGGAACTATGGCTACACCTTC. The gene calls are TRBV7-2 and TRBJ1-2, with D uncertain. The length of the CDR3 is 13 residues. The germline gives CDR1 SGHTA, CDR2 FQGNSA. V was pared by 5 bases and J by 2 bases, with 9 bases between.

The V call is TRBV6-5, the J call TRBJ2-3, with D possibly matching TRBD2 (6 bases). CDR3 size: 15 residues. Trimming removed 2 bases at V and 4 bases at J, with 13 bases between. Germline V gives CDR1 MNHEY, CDR2 SVGAGI. The CDR3 DNA reads as TGTGCCAGCAGTTACGCCGGAGGGAGACCAGATACGCAGTATTTT. This translates into CASSYAGGRPDTQYF.

This clone was detected only once. This chain connects TRBV7-2 to TRBJ2-7; D call uncertain. CDR3 length: 16 amino acids. V was pared by 1 base and J by 0 bases, with 13 bases between. Germline lookup yields CDR1 SGHTA and CDR2 FQGNSA. The CDR3 loop is CASSLGPPPSSYEQYF. As DNA, the CDR3 is TGTGCCAGCAGCTTAGGTCCCCCTCCTAGCTCCTACGAGCAGTACTTC.

The rearrangement uses TRBV7-8 and TRBJ2-1, with a tentative D call TRBD2 (5 bases). V was shortened by 8 bases and J by 9 bases, with 20 bases between the two germline ends. Looked up from germline, CDR1 is SGHVS and CDR2 is FQNEAQ. The CDR3 has 14 residues. CDR3 bases: TGTGCCAGCTCGCCGGGGAATTGGGTTGGTGAGCAGTTCTTC. Its translation is CASSPGNWVGEQFF.

The CDR3 reads CASSFSGGFDEQYF. As DNA, the CDR3 is TGTGCCAGCAGCTTTAGCGGGGGGTTCGACGAGCAGTACTTC. The chain carries TRBV7-2 and TRBJ2-7, with 10 bases that match TRBD2. With V trimmed by 3 bases and J by 5 bases, 4 bases remained unmatched. CDR3 length equals 14 residues. Looked up from germline, CDR1 is SGHTA and CDR2 is FQGNSA.

The rearrangement links TRBV11-2 to TRBJ2-1, with TRBD2 identical over 8 bases. Germline values: CDR1 SGHAT, CDR2 FQNNGV. The CDR3 loop spans 16 amino acids. V lost 4 bases to trimming and J lost 3 bases; unmatched junction nucleotides: 8. CDR3 sequence reads: CASSSNPGLGYNEQFF. DNA for the CDR3: TGTGCCAGCAGCTCAAACCCGGGACTAGGCTACAATGAGCAGTTCTTC.

The V call is TRBV6-1, the J call TRBJ2-2, with 9 nucleotides matching TRBD1. The CDR3 covers 14 residues. Germline V lookup: CDR1 MNHNS, CDR2 SASEGT. V lost 8 bases, J lost 6 bases, and 7 bases stayed unmatched. CDR3 coding DNA: TGTGCCAGCTCATTCGGACAGGGGTCCGGGGAGCTGTTTTTT. As protein: CASSFGQGSGELFF.

The genes are TRBV25-1 and TRBJ2-3; 10 bases agree with TRBD1. CDR1 and CDR2 (germline): MGHDK, SYGVNS. The J segment lost 4 bases and the V segment lost 6 bases, leaving 4 bases of the junction unmatched. The CDR3 totals 14 residues. The CDR3: CASRDDRGPDTQYF. DNA of the CDR3: TGTGCCAGCAGGGATGACAGGGGGCCAGATACGCAGTATTTT. Looking up the rest from reference TRBV25-1 and TRBJ2-3 gives the full variable domain: EADIYQTPRYLVIGTGKKITLECSQTMGHDKMYWYQQDPGMELHLIHYSYGVNSTEKGDLSSESTVSRIRTEHFPLTLESARPSHTSQYLCASRDDRGPDTQYFGPGTRLTVL.

This sequence joins TRBV5-1 and TRBJ1-1, with a tentative D call TRBD1 (5 bases). Germline V gene lookup returns CDR1 SGHRS and CDR2 YFSETQ. The CDR3 extends over 13 amino acids. V was cut by 1 base and J by 1 base, with 5 bases left in between. Here the CDR3 reads CASSLRGNTEAFF. The DNA for the CDR3 is TGCGCCAGCAGCTTGAGGGGGAACACTGAAGCTTTCTTT. Supplemented by reference TRBV5-1 and TRBJ1-1, the full variable domain reads KAGVTQTPRYLIKTRGQQVTLSCSPISGHRSVSWYQQTPGQGLQFLFEYFSETQRNKGNFPGRFSGRQFSNSRSEMNVSTLELGDSALYLCASSLRGNTEAFFGQGTRLTVV.

This rearrangement joins TRBV5-1 to TRBJ2-3, with D tentatively TRBD1 (6 bases). Germline V gene sequence: CDR1 SGHRS, CDR2 YFSETQ. Deletions cut 4 bases from V and 4 bases from J, with 10 bases between. This CDR3 spans 13 amino acids. The CDR3 DNA sequence: TGCGCCAGCAGCACGGACAGCGCAGATACGCAGTATTTT. This sequence encodes CASSTDSADTQYF.

The rearrangement uses TRBV9 and TRBJ1-1; no reliable D call. CDR3 length: 14 amino acids. V was cut by 4 bases and J by 1 base, with 11 bases left in between. Germline-derived CDR1 and CDR2 are SGDLS and YYNGEE. CDR3 protein: CASSFTSENTEAFF. CDR3 DNA sequence: TGTGCCAGCAGCTTCACCTCAGAGAACACTGAAGCTTTCTTT. The full variable domain, with the rest looked up from reference TRBV9 and TRBJ1-1, is DSGVTQTPKHLITATGQRVTLRCSPRSGDLSVYWYQQSLDQGLQFLIQYYNGEERAKGNILERFSAQQFPDLHSELNLSSLELGDSALYFCASSFTSENTEAFFGQGTRLTVV.

The genes are TRBV5-1 and TRBJ1-4, with 10 bases matching TRBD1. Per the germline V gene, CDR1 is SGHRS and CDR2 is YFSETQ. CDR3 length: 15 residues. V lost 1 base to trimming and J lost 6 bases; unmatched junction nucleotides: 3. The CDR3 sequence: CASSLIGTGDEKLFF. Here the CDR3 DNA reads TGCGCCAGCAGCTTGATTGGGACAGGGGATGAAAAACTGTTTTTT.

V gene TRBV7-2 combines with J gene TRBJ2-5; D might be TRBD2 (6 bases). The CDR3 sequence is 16 residues long. In germline, CDR1 is SGHTA, CDR2 FQGNSA. V was trimmed by 3 bases and J by 3 bases, leaving 17 bases between them. The CDR3 is CASSFLGLRGEETQYF. In nucleotides, the CDR3 is TGTGCCAGCAGCTTCTTGGGACTGCGCGGCGAAGAGACCCAGTACTTC. Looking up the rest from reference TRBV7-2 and TRBJ2-5 gives the full variable domain: GAGVSQSPSNKVTEKGKDVELRCDPISGHTALYWYRQSLGQGLEFLIYFQGNSAPDKSGLPSDRFSAERTGGSVSTLTIQRTQQEDSAVYLCASSFLGLRGEETQYFGPGTRLLVL.

The chain carries TRBV2 and TRBJ2-3, with D tentatively TRBD2 (5 bases). The CDR3 consists of 13 residues. V was trimmed by 9 bases and J by 1 base, leaving 11 bases between them. Germline V gene lookup returns CDR1 SNHLY and CDR2 FYNNEI. CDR3 region: CARGGTGTDTQYF. Written as DNA, the CDR3 is TGTGCCAGAGGAGGTACTGGCACAGATACGCAGTATTTT.

V is TRBV2 and J is TRBJ1-5; D is unclear. Germline loops: CDR1 SNHLY, CDR2 FYNNEI. This CDR3 is 13 amino acids long. Trimming removed 6 bases from V and 9 bases from J, with 15 bases in between. The CDR3 bases are TGTGCCAGCAGACCGAGTATAGATCGGCCCCAGCATTTT. Translating gives CASRPSIDRPQHF.

The chain recombines TRBV30 with TRBJ2-3; 7 nucleotides line up with TRBD2. Germline lookup yields CDR1 GTSNPN and CDR2 SVGIG (reference sequence). The CDR3 spans 14 residues. The V gene end was trimmed by 5 bases and the J gene end by 6 bases; junction bases not matched to a gene: 11. The CDR3 loop reads CAWSTSSQRDTQYF. CDR3 bases: TGTGCCTGGTCGACTAGCTCACAACGGGATACGCAGTATTTT.